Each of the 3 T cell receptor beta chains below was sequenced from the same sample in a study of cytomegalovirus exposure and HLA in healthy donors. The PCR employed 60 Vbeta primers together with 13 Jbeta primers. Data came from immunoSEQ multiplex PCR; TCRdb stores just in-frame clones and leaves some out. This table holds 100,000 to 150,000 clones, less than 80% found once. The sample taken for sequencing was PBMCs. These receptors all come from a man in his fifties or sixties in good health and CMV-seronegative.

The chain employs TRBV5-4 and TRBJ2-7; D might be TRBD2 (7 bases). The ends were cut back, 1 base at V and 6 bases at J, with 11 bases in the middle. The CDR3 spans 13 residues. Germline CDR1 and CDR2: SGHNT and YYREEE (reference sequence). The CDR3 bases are TGTGCCAGCAGCTTGCACGGGGGGCTCGAGCAGTACTTC. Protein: CASSLHGGLEQYF.

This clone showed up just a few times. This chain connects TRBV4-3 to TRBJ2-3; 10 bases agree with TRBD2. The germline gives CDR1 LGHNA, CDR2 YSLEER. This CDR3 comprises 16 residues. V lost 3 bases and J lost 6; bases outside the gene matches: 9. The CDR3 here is CASSHRSGGASDTQYF. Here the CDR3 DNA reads TGCGCCAGCAGCCACCGAAGCGGGGGGGCCTCCGATACGCAGTATTTT.

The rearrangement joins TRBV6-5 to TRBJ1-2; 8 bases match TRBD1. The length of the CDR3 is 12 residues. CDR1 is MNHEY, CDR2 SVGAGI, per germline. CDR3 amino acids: CASRTGLGGYTF. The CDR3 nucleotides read TGTGCGAGCCGGACAGGGCTAGGAGGCTACACCTTC.